A single sample is the source of the 18 T cell receptor beta chains below, sequenced in a study of blood T cell repertoires in COVID-19. Clones were read by immunoSEQ multiplex PCR, and TCRdb kept only the in-frame ones, dropping some. The sample shows about 430,000 clones, 70% to 90% of them seen only once. The sequencing input was PBMCs or T cells enriched from blood (not recorded which). The receptors originated from a woman between 18 and 29 years old who had been exposed to COVID-19.

The chain's CDR3 is CASSPRTGPLQETQYF. In DNA, the CDR3 is TGTGCCAGCAGCCCTAGGACAGGGCCCTTGCAAGAGACCCAGTACTTC. V and J are TRBV7-7 and TRBJ2-5; 8 bases line up with TRBD1. The CDR3 consists of 16 residues. The junction had 10 bases not matched to a gene; V was cut back by 5 bases and J by 2 bases. Per the germline V gene, CDR1 is SSHAT and CDR2 is FNYEAQ (reference sequence).

V and J are TRBV27 and TRBJ1-1, with a possible D match to TRBD1 (5 bases). Germline lookup yields CDR1 MNHEY and CDR2 SMNVEV (reference sequence). CDR3 length equals 11 residues. V lost 7 bases to trimming and J lost 11 bases, with 14 bases between them. The CDR3 reads CASIGSREAFF. The CDR3 region has the DNA TGTGCCAGCATCGGGAGCAGGGAGGCTTTCTTT.

This chain joins TRBV14 and TRBJ1-1, with D perhaps matching TRBD1 (5 bases). V was shortened by 0 bases and J by 4 bases, with 12 bases between the two germline ends. Germline values: CDR1 SGHDN, CDR2 FVKESK. There are 15 residues in the CDR3. The CDR3 sequence: CASSQDIYRSTEAFF. In nucleotides, the CDR3 is TGTGCCAGCAGCCAAGACATTTACAGGTCCACTGAAGCTTTCTTT.

This clone was counted a few times. The gene calls are TRBV25-1 and TRBJ1-5, with a weak D call TRBD1 (5 bases). Germline V gene sequence: CDR1 MGHDK, CDR2 SYGVNS. Deletions cut 4 bases from V and 4 bases from J, with 8 bases between. The CDR3 spans 13 residues. CDR3 sequence reads: CASSAGLNQPQHF. The CDR3 DNA sequence: TGTGCCAGCAGTGCAGGGTTGAATCAGCCCCAGCATTTT.

CDR3 sequence reads: CASSLMNTEAFF. CDR3 nucleotide sequence: TGTGCCAGCAGCCTCATGAACACTGAAGCTTTCTTT. The chain links TRBV14 to TRBJ1-1, with D hard to call. CDR1 is SGHDN and CDR2 is FVKESK in the germline V gene. This CDR3 has 12 residues. The V gene lost 4 bases and the J gene lost 0 bases, with 3 bases spanning the gap.

This clone was seen only a few times. This sample includes further DNA sequences coding for the same CDR3. This chain uses TRBV25-1 with TRBJ2-7, with 9 bases identical to TRBD1. V lost 4 bases, J lost 0 bases, and 1 base stayed unmatched. CDR1 is MGHDK, CDR2 SYGVNS, per germline. The CDR3 is 14 amino acids. The CDR3 DNA is TGTGCCAGCAGTGTGACAGGGGGCTCCTACGAGCAGTACTTC. Encoded protein: CASSVTGGSYEQYF.

V usage is TRBV9 and J usage is TRBJ2-3; 7 bases agree with TRBD2. CDR1 and CDR2 from the germline V gene are SGDLS and YYNGEE. The V gene end was trimmed by 6 bases and the J gene end by 2 bases; junction bases not matched to a gene: 12. The CDR3 spans 16 residues. CDR3 DNA: TGTGCCAGCACCTTTAGGGGCGGGGGACCCACAGATACGCAGTATTTT. The encoded protein is CASTFRGGGPTDTQYF.

V is TRBV11-2 and J is TRBJ2-7; 12 nucleotides align to TRBD2. The germline V gene encodes CDR1 SGHAT and CDR2 FQNNGV. CDR3 length: 18 residues. Losses at the gene ends were 1 base for V and 0 bases for J; bases not matched to a gene: 7. The CDR3 region has the DNA TGTGCCAGCAGCTTAGGTTTACTAGCGGGAGGTTCCTCCTACGAGCAGTACTTC. It specifies CASSLGLLAGGSSYEQYF. The variable domain in full, with the rest retrieved from reference TRBV11-2 and TRBJ2-7, is EAGVAQSPRYKIIEKRQSVAFWCNPISGHATLYWYQQILGQGPKLLIQFQNNGVVDDSQLPKDRFSAERLKGVDSTLKIQPAKLEDSAVYLCASSLGLLAGGSSYEQYFGPGTRLTVT.

The chain carries TRBV7-9 and TRBJ2-3, with 10 bases fitting TRBD2. V lost 4 bases and J lost 5; bases outside the gene matches: 9. CDR1 and CDR2 (germline): SEHNR, FQNEAQ (reference sequence). The CDR3 covers 16 residues. The CDR3 is CASSSPLGLAVDTQYF. In DNA, the CDR3 is TGTGCCAGCAGCTCGCCCCTCGGACTAGCGGTAGATACGCAGTATTTT.

V and J are TRBV11-2 and TRBJ1-2; tentative D call: TRBD1 (5 bases). Trimming took 1 base from V and 4 from J, leaving 10 bases between them. The CDR3 loop spans 14 amino acids. The V gene's germline CDR1 is SGHAT and CDR2 FQNNGV. CDR3 coding DNA: TGTGCCAGCAGCTTAGTTGCGGGGGGCTATGGCTACACCTTC. Its protein is CASSLVAGGYGYTF. Full variable domain (outside the CDR3, taken from reference TRBV11-2 and TRBJ1-2): EAGVAQSPRYKIIEKRQSVAFWCNPISGHATLYWYQQILGQGPKLLIQFQNNGVVDDSQLPKDRFSAERLKGVDSTLKIQPAKLEDSAVYLCASSLVAGGYGYTFGSGTRLTVV.

This clone occurred once. This rearrangement joins TRBV3-1 (or the pseudogene TRBV3-2) to TRBJ2-1; 8 nucleotides align to TRBD2. Per the germline V gene, CDR1 is LGHDT and CDR2 is YNNKEL (reference sequence). This CDR3 region has 15 residues. Trimming cost V 4 bases and J 0 bases; bases outside gene matches: 2. In DNA, the CDR3 is TGTGCCAGCAGCCGGAGCGGGGGCTCCTACAATGAGCAGTTCTTC. It translates to CASSRSGGSYNEQFF.

The chain combines TRBV5-1 with TRBJ1-1; TRBD1 matches 8 bases. Germline V lookup: CDR1 SGHRS, CDR2 YFSETQ. The CDR3 consists of 14 residues. J lost 4 bases, V lost 4 bases, and 6 bases had no gene match. The CDR3, as DNA: TGCGCCAGCAGCATTGGACAGGGCGGCACTGAAGCTTTCTTT. It translates to CASSIGQGGTEAFF.

The V call is TRBV7-2, the J call TRBJ2-5, with TRBD1 matching over 9 bases. The CDR3 totals 14 residues. V lost 5 bases to trimming and J lost 5 bases; unmatched junction nucleotides: 6. CDR1 SGHTA and CDR2 FQGNSA come from the germline V gene. Written as DNA, the CDR3 is TGTGCCAGCAGCGGACACAGGGGGCGGGAGACCCAGTACTTC. Protein product: CASSGHRGRETQYF. The complete variable domain, with remaining parts taken from reference TRBV7-2 and TRBJ2-5, reads GAGVSQSPSNKVTEKGKDVELRCDPISGHTALYWYRQSLGQGLEFLIYFQGNSAPDKSGLPSDRFSAERTGGSVSTLTIQRTQQEDSAVYLCASSGHRGRETQYFGPGTRLLVL.

This sequence joins TRBV2 and TRBJ1-6; 12 positions agree with TRBD1. The germline gives CDR1 SNHLY, CDR2 FYNNEI. This CDR3 is built from 15 residues. V gave up 6 bases and J gave up 9 bases; unmatched junction bases: 6. CDR3 bases: TGTGCCAGCAGGGCGGGACAGGGGGCTCTTTCACCCCTCCACTTT. This gives the protein CASRAGQGALSPLHF.

The rearrangement links TRBV15 to TRBJ1-3; 7 positions match TRBD1. Per germline, CDR1 LNHNV and CDR2 YYDKDF (reference sequence). The CDR3 sequence is 20 residues long. With 1 base clipped from V and 0 bases from J, the junction kept 15 bases outside the gene matches. CDR3 sequence (DNA): TGTGCCACCAGCAGAGGTCCCCCATTGAAAACAGGGGACTCTGGAAACACCATATATTTT. Translation gives CATSRGPPLKTGDSGNTIYF.

The chain has TRBV12-3 or TRBV12-4 and TRBJ2-1, with D perhaps matching TRBD2 (6 bases). This CDR3 comprises 13 residues. The ends were cut back, 6 bases at V and 7 bases at J, with 13 bases in the middle. The CDR3 region is CASRLLATNEQFF. The CDR3 bases are TGTGCCAGCAGGTTACTAGCTACGAATGAGCAGTTCTTC.

This clone was seen more than once but under ten times. The chain employs TRBV28 and TRBJ1-5, with 7 nucleotides matching TRBD1. Looked up from germline, CDR1 is MDHEN and CDR2 is SYDVKM. CDR3 length equals 16 residues. The ends lost 6 bases at V and 4 bases at J; junction bases unmatched: 12. The CDR3 reads CASRPLGTARNQPQHF. The CDR3 nucleotides are TGTGCCAGCAGGCCCCTAGGGACAGCCCGTAATCAGCCCCAGCATTTT. Variable domain in full (rest from reference TRBV28 and TRBJ1-5): DVKVTQSSRYLVKRTGEKVFLECVQDMDHENMFWYRQDPGLGLRLIYFSYDVKMKEKGDIPEGYSVSREKKERFSLILESASTNQTSMYLCASRPLGTARNQPQHFGDGTRLSIL.

This chain connects TRBV5-6 to TRBJ1-2; D ambiguous. The CDR3 has 12 amino acids. The V and J ends lost 4 bases and 2 bases respectively, with 6 bases between them. The germline V gene has CDR1 SGHDT and CDR2 YYEEEE. DNA for the CDR3: TGTGCCAGCAGCCGGGAAAACTATGGCTACACCTTC. Translation gives CASSRENYGYTF.